Each of the 32 T cell receptor beta chains below was sequenced from the same sample in a study of CD8 T cells in ankylosing spondylitis. TCRdb re-analysed the 5' RACE reads in MiXCR, keeping a single row per CDR3 protein. The table has about 240,000 distinct CDR3 sequences, 7% to 10% seen once. Specimen: blood, either unsorted or a sorted T cell fraction (not recorded which). The receptors were gathered from a female donor with ankylosing spondylitis or in good health (not recorded which).

This clonotype occurred a few times. J is TRBJ1-5 and V is TRBV10-1; D is perhaps TRBD1 (5 bases). The germline V gene has CDR1 WNHNN and CDR2 SYGVQD (reference sequence). The CDR3 sequence is 14 residues long. The V end lost 7 bases, the J end lost 7 bases, and 17 bases lay between the germline ends. In DNA form, the CDR3 reads TGCGCCAGCAATTGCGGGGCACCCAGGCAGCCCCAGCATTTT. Amino acids: CASNCGAPRQPQHF.

This clonotype appeared a few times. The J gene is TRBJ1-2, the V gene TRBV5-5, with D unresolved. The CDR3 is 13 amino acids. V was cut by 3 bases and J by 7 bases, with 13 bases left in between. Germline values: CDR1 SGHKS, CDR2 YYEKEE (reference sequence). The CDR3 nucleotides read TGTGCCAGCAGCTCCTCCATTCTGCTTGGCTACACCTTC. Translation gives CASSSSILLGYTF.

This clonotype has a count of ten or more. The rearrangement links TRBV10-3 to TRBJ2-3, with D unresolved. V lost 2 bases and J lost 4, with 10 bases in between. This CDR3 spans 14 amino acids. Germline assignment: CDR1 ENHRY and CDR2 SYGVKD. CDR3 bases: TGTGCCATCAGTGAGCTGGGTCCCGCAGATACGCAGTATTTT. This codes for CAISELGPADTQYF.

This clonotype appeared many times. The chain joins TRBV29-1 to TRBJ2-3; D is possibly TRBD2 (6 bases). This CDR3 has 13 residues. V was cut by 3 bases and J by 4 bases, with 11 bases left in between. Germline CDR1 SQVTM, CDR2 ANQGSEA. CDR3 nucleotide sequence: TGCAGCGTTGAGCGGGAAAGACCAGATACGCAGTATTTT. As protein: CSVERERPDTQYF.

This clonotype was seen many times. This chain links TRBV3-1 with TRBJ1-1; 7 bases agree with TRBD1. The CDR3 totals 15 residues. The J segment lost 0 bases and the V segment lost 6 bases, leaving 7 bases of the junction unmatched. Germline-derived CDR1 and CDR2 are LGHDT and YNNKEL (reference sequence). Here the CDR3 DNA reads TGTGCCAGCAGTCTCGAGGGGGCCCTGAACACTGAAGCTTTCTTT. Its translation: CASSLEGALNTEAFF.

This clonotype was counted ten times or more. V gene TRBV5-1 combines with J gene TRBJ2-6, with TRBD1 matching 7 bases. This CDR3 is built from 17 residues. V shed 4 bases, J shed 1 base, and the junction held 8 bases outside the gene matches. Germline CDR1 SGHRS, CDR2 YFSETQ. The CDR3 reads CASSRDRSFSGANVLTF. DNA for the CDR3: TGCGCCAGCAGCCGGGACAGATCTTTTTCTGGGGCCAACGTCCTGACTTTC.

This clonotype has at least ten counts. The chain has TRBV29-1 and TRBJ2-1, with D hard to call. CDR3 length: 12 residues. V lost 6 bases, J lost 6 bases, and 12 bases lay in between. Germline CDR1 reads SQVTM; CDR2 reads ANQGSEA. CDR3 sequence: CSVISWINEQFF. Written as DNA, the CDR3 is TGCAGCGTCATAAGTTGGATCAATGAGCAGTTCTTC.

A remark on this clonotype: Possible read error: a much larger clone is one base away. The chain has TRBV5-6 and TRBJ2-7; 8 nucleotides line up with TRBD2. This CDR3 is 12 amino acids long. From germline, CDR1 is SGHDT and CDR2 YYEEEE. V shed 4 bases and J 6 bases; nucleotides not matched to a gene: 3. The CDR3 nucleotides read TGTGCCAGCAGCCAACGGGGGGGCGAGCAGTACTTC. It translates to CASSQRGGEQYF.

This clonotype was found many times. The chain combines TRBV11-2 with TRBJ2-3; perhaps TRBD2 as D (6 bases). Germline assignment: CDR1 SGHAT and CDR2 FQNNGV. Trimming cost V 1 base and J 2 bases, with 10 bases left between them. This CDR3 contains 15 residues. DNA of the CDR3: TGTGCCAGCAGCTTAGTCGGGGGTGTCACAGATACGCAGTATTTT. This translates into CASSLVGGVTDTQYF.

Ten or more counts support this clonotype. The rearrangement links TRBV4-3 to TRBJ2-7; D is ambiguous. Germline V gene data show CDR1 as LGHNA and CDR2 as YSLEER. The V and J ends lost 1 base and 1 base respectively, with 11 bases between them. The CDR3 has 15 amino acids. In nucleotides, the CDR3 is TGCGCCAGCAGCCAAGGCCGGGCCACGTCCTACGAGCAGTACTTC. Translation: CASSQGRATSYEQYF.

This clonotype was detected many times. At one end, the junction sequence differs from germline, possibly due to a read error. The chain employs TRBV19 and TRBJ2-1, with 7 nucleotides matching TRBD2. Germline CDR1 and CDR2: LNHDA and SQIVND (reference sequence). This CDR3 has 16 residues. CDR3 loop: CASSFRAGRSYNEQFF. Written as DNA, the CDR3 is TGCGCCTCCTCCTTTCGAGCGGGACGGTCCTACAATGAGCAGTTCTTC.

Points on this clonotype: A single base separates this from a much larger clone, so it may be a read error. CDR3 DNA: TGTGCCGGCAGTGTCCCGGGACAGGGGAACATTCAGTACTTC. Its protein is CAGSVPGQGNIQYF. This chain joins TRBV2 and TRBJ2-4; 10 bases fit TRBD1. The CDR3 loop spans 14 amino acids. CDR1 is SNHLY and CDR2 is FYNNEI in the germline V gene.

This clonotype was counted at least ten times. The chain recombines TRBV12-3 or TRBV12-4 with TRBJ1-2; unclear D gene. The CDR3 has 12 amino acids. The V end lost 6 bases, the J end lost 10 bases, and 15 bases lay between the germline ends. Here the CDR3 DNA reads TGTGCCAGCAGATTGGGCCCCTTGGACTACACCTTC. Protein product: CASRLGPLDYTF.

The rearrangement links TRBV7-7 to TRBJ2-7, with D unresolved. Per the germline V gene, CDR1 is SSHAT and CDR2 is FNYEAQ (reference sequence). The CDR3 runs 13 residues. V was pared by 1 base and J by 6 bases, with 10 bases between. CDR3 amino acids: CASSLDLGIEQYF. DNA for the CDR3: TGTGCCAGCAGCTTAGATTTAGGGATCGAGCAGTACTTC.

This clonotype was seen ten or more times. The rearrangement joins TRBV5-5 to TRBJ2-1; 10 bases agree with TRBD2. The germline V gene has CDR1 SGHKS and CDR2 YYEKEE (reference sequence). V lost 3 bases, J lost 2 bases, and 8 bases stayed unmatched. The CDR3 sequence is 17 residues long. CDR3: CASSSLGGTSAYNEQFF. CDR3 in DNA: TGTGCCAGCAGCTCCCTGGGAGGGACTAGCGCCTACAATGAGCAGTTCTTC.

This clonotype occurred many times. The chain carries TRBV27 and TRBJ1-4; D perhaps matches TRBD1 (5 bases). This CDR3 spans 14 amino acids. Trimming took 3 bases from V and 8 from J, leaving 13 bases between them. In germline, CDR1 is MNHEY, CDR2 SMNVEV (reference sequence). The CDR3 here is CASSFSVRGEKLFF. The CDR3 DNA sequence: TGTGCCAGCAGTTTCTCGGTAAGGGGAGAAAAACTGTTTTTT.

Regarding this clonotype: One end of the junction varies from germline; a read error may be responsible. The chain recombines TRBV30 with TRBJ1-1; 9 bases agree with TRBD1. Germline-derived CDR1 and CDR2 are GTSNPN and SVGIG (reference sequence). This CDR3 comprises 10 residues. The DNA for the CDR3 is TGTGCCTGGAGTGTAAGGGACAGGGTCTTT. Its translation is CAWSVRDRVF.

This clonotype turned up a few times. This chain joins TRBV30 and TRBJ2-7; D is uncertain. Germline V CDR1 and CDR2: GTSNPN, SVGIG (reference sequence). V lost 2 bases, J lost 6 bases, and 14 bases lay in between. The CDR3 extends over 13 amino acids. The CDR3 reads CAWSTTAAGEQYF. The CDR3, as DNA: TGTGCCTGGAGTACAACTGCTGCCGGCGAGCAGTACTTC.

This clonotype was seen many times. The chain employs TRBV7-2 and TRBJ2-5; a possible D gene is TRBD2 (5 bases). Germline loops: CDR1 SGHTA, CDR2 FQGNSA. V was shortened by 5 bases and J by 1 base, with 11 bases between the two germline ends. This CDR3 has 14 residues. CDR3 sequence reads: CASSRTATQETQYF. CDR3 DNA sequence: TGTGCCAGCAGCCGGACTGCGACCCAAGAGACCCAGTACTTC.

The sample holds many counts of this clonotype. V and J are TRBV7-2 and TRBJ1-3, with unresolved D. The V gene lost 5 bases and the J gene lost 0 bases, with 14 bases spanning the gap. This CDR3 spans 16 amino acids. Germline CDR1 SGHTA, CDR2 FQGNSA. In nucleotides, the CDR3 is TGTGCCAGCAGCAGCACGGGGAAGCGCTCTGGAAACACCATATATTTT. Translated: CASSSTGKRSGNTIYF.

This clonotype was seen many times. The DNA for the CDR3 is TGCAGTGCTAGAGATTTTGGGACAGGGACGAATGAGCAGTTCTTC. Protein product: CSARDFGTGTNEQFF. The rearrangement uses TRBV20-1 and TRBJ2-1, with 9 positions matching TRBD1. The CDR3 length is 15 residues. V lost 0 bases and J lost 7; bases outside the gene matches: 7. Germline CDR1 reads DFQATT; CDR2 reads SNEGSKA (reference sequence).

At least ten counts were recorded for this clonotype. The chain is built from TRBV5-1 and TRBJ2-7, with 10 bases that match TRBD2. This CDR3 has 15 residues. Germline assignment: CDR1 SGHRS and CDR2 YFSETQ. V trimming: 3 bases; J trimming: 5 bases; junction bases outside the gene matches: 8. In DNA, the CDR3 is TGCGCCAGCAGCTCTTCGGCTAGCGGGAGACACGAGCAGTACTTC. This codes for CASSSSASGRHEQYF. The full variable domain, in which reference TRBV5-1 and TRBJ2-7 provide the parts outside the CDR3, is KAGVTQTPRYLIKTRGQQVTLSCSPISGHRSVSWYQQTPGQGLQFLFEYFSETQRNKGNFPGRFSGRQFSNSRSEMNVSTLELGDSALYLCASSSSASGRHEQYFGPGTRLTVT.

The table lists this clonotype with many counts. V gene TRBV30 combines with J gene TRBJ2-5; D is ambiguous. Looked up from germline, CDR1 is GTSNPN and CDR2 is SVGIG (reference sequence). The CDR3 is made up of 10 amino acids. Trimming took off 0 bases at V and 8 bases at J, with 4 bases between the two ends. The CDR3 sequence is CAWSVDTQYF. The CDR3 DNA reads TGTGCCTGGAGTGTGGATACCCAGTACTTC.

This clonotype was seen at least ten times. The V gene is TRBV6-1, the J gene TRBJ1-1; possible D gene TRBD1, 6 bases. Germline CDR1 and CDR2: MNHNS and SASEGT. Trimming pared 6 bases from V and 5 bases from J, leaving 16 bases between. This CDR3 is 14 amino acids long. The CDR3 spells CASRNRDRSTEAFF. The CDR3 DNA reads as TGTGCCAGCAGGAACAGGGATAGGAGTACTGAAGCTTTCTTT.

Turning to this clonotype: This sequence may be a read error, since a much larger clone differs from it by one base. The genes are TRBV5-6 and TRBJ2-1; D is uncertain. CDR3 size: 15 residues. CDR1 is SGHDT, CDR2 YYEEEE, per germline. Written as DNA, the CDR3 is TGTACCAGCAGCTTTCCCCTAGTACAGATCAATGAGCAGTTCTTC. This sequence encodes CTSSFPLVQINEQFF.

This clonotype has ten or more counts. The chain links TRBV6-2 or TRBV6-3 to TRBJ2-1; the match to TRBD2 covers 7 bases. Unmatched junction bases numbered 12, after V lost 0 bases and J lost 7 bases. This CDR3 has 17 amino acids. In germline, CDR1 is MNHEY, CDR2 SVGEGT. CDR3 in amino acids: CASSYSMDSGLINEQFF. DNA of the CDR3: TGTGCCAGCAGTTACTCGATGGATAGCGGGTTAATAAATGAGCAGTTCTTC.

This clonotype has a count of ten or more. The chain uses TRBV7-9 and TRBJ1-2; perhaps TRBD1 as D (5 bases). Germline V gene sequence: CDR1 SEHNR, CDR2 FQNEAQ (reference sequence). The CDR3 is made up of 13 amino acids. V gave up 5 bases and J gave up 2 bases, with 9 bases separating them. The CDR3 here is CASSRGTNYGYTF. In DNA form, the CDR3 reads TGTGCCAGCAGCCGCGGGACGAACTATGGCTACACCTTC. The whole variable domain, remainder taken from reference TRBV7-9 and TRBJ1-2, is DTGVSQNPRHKITKRGQNVTFRCDPISEHNRLYWYRQTLGQGPEFLTYFQNEAQLEKSRLLSDRFSAERPKGSFSTLEIQRTEQGDSAMYLCASSRGTNYGYTFGSGTRLTVV.

This clonotype turned up a few times. This chain links TRBV7-9 with TRBJ2-7; 8 bases match TRBD2. V lost 8 bases, J lost 6 bases, and 6 bases stayed unmatched. Per germline, CDR1 SEHNR and CDR2 FQNEAQ (reference sequence). The CDR3 runs 12 residues. This CDR3 is CASSEAGGEQYF. CDR3 DNA: TGTGCCAGCTCAGAGGCGGGAGGCGAGCAGTACTTC.

A note on this clonotype: Its ends do not fully match the called genes, so a read error is possible. The V gene is TRBV18, the J gene TRBJ2-2; no firm D call. The germline V gene has CDR1 KGHSH and CDR2 LQKENI. CDR3 length: 14 amino acids. CDR3 bases: TGTGCCGGCTCACCCAATTTCCTCACCGGGGAGCTGTTTTTT. This sequence encodes CAGSPNFLTGELFF.

V gene TRBV5-1 combines with J gene TRBJ1-2; 9 bases match TRBD1. CDR1 and CDR2 (germline): SGHRS, YFSETQ. The junction had 7 bases not matched to a gene; V was cut back by 4 bases and J by 0 bases. The CDR3 has 16 amino acids. CDR3 sequence: CASSPQGATTNYGYTF. In DNA, the CDR3 is TGCGCCAGCAGCCCACAGGGGGCGACGACTAACTATGGCTACACCTTC.

This clonotype was recorded at least ten times. The chain has TRBV12-3 or TRBV12-4 and TRBJ1-5; tentative D call: TRBD1 (5 bases). V was cut by 6 bases and J by 5 bases, with 14 bases left in between. CDR3 length: 14 amino acids. CDR3 region: CASSLTDSDQPQHF. DNA for the CDR3: TGTGCCAGCAGCCTGACAGATTCTGATCAGCCCCAGCATTTT.

This clonotype has ten or more counts. V gene TRBV29-1 combines with J gene TRBJ2-1; TRBD2 matches 8 bases. The CDR3 has 14 residues. V was clipped by 6 bases and J by 2 bases; unmatched bases: 6. Per germline, CDR1 SQVTM and CDR2 ANQGSEA. The CDR3 sequence is CSVDPGLAYNEQFF. In DNA, the CDR3 is TGCAGCGTGGACCCGGGACTAGCCTACAATGAGCAGTTCTTC.